This record covers a single T cell receptor (beta chain). Its antigen is undetermined. This sample was taken from a study of T cell responses to AZD1222 COVID-19 vaccine. Study-level background: Combined were second doses at about 4 or about 12 weeks. Points from the study as a whole: In a largely white British group with more females than males, clonal diversity was possibly underestimated. Repertoires were collected only later (after the peak T cell response had occurred).

Measured with immunoSEQ multiplex PCR; TCRdb has only the in-frame clones, and not every one. The repertoire holds 95,000 to 150,000 clones, approximately 90% seen once, with approximately 3.3% in the top ten. The CDR3 runs 14 residues. Germline CDR1 and CDR2: MNHEY and SMNVEV (reference sequence). J gave up 8 bases and V 6 bases, and 7 bases lay outside the gene matches. This TCR was sampled from an adult in good health. The chain carries TRBV27 and TRBJ1-4; 9 bases are a match to TRBD1. The sequencing here drew on peripheral blood, taken on day 0 of AZD1222 vaccination. The CDR3: CASSLGQGGEKLFF. CDR3 nucleotide sequence: TGTGCCAGCAGCTTGGGACAGGGAGGAGAAAAACTGTTTTTT.